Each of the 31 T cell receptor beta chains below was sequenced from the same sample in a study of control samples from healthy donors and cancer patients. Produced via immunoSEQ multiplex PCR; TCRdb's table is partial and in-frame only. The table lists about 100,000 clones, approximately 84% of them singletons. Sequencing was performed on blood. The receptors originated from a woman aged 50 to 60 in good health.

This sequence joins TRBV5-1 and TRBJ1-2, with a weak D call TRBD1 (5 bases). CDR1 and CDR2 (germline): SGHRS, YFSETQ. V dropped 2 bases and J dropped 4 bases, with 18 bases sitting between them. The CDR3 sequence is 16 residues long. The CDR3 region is CASSLGAHSAGYGYTF. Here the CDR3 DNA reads TGCGCCAGCAGCTTAGGGGCACATTCGGCAGGCTATGGCTACACCTTC.

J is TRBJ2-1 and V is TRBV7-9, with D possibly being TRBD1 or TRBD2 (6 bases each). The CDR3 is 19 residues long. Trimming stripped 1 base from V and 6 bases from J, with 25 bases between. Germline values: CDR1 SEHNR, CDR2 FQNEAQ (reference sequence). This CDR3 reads CASSLGTAIGRAGTNEQFF. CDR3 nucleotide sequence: TGTGCCAGCAGCTTAGGGACAGCGATAGGTCGAGCGGGCACCAATGAGCAGTTCTTC.

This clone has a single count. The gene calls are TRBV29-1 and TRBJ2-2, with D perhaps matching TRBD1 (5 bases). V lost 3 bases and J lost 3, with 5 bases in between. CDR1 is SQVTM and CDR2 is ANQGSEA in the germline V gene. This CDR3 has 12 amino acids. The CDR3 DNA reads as TGCAGCGTTGACAGGGACACCGGGGAGCTGTTTTTT. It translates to CSVDRDTGELFF.

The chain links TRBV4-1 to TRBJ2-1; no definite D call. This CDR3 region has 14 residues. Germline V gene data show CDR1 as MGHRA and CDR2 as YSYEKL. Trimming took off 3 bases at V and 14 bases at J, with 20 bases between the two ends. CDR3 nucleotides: TGCGCCAGCAGCCACCCGATCCAAGACCCGGCCAAGTTCTTC. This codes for CASSHPIQDPAKFF.

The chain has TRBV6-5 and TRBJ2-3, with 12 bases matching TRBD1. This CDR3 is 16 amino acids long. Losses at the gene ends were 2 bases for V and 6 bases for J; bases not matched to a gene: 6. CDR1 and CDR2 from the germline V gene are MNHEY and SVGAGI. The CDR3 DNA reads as TGTGCCAGCAGTTACGGGACAGGGGGCTCCACGGATACGCAGTATTTT. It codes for CASSYGTGGSTDTQYF.

DNA for the CDR3: TGTGCCAGCAGCAGGGTTCTGACCTACAATGAGCAGTTCTTC. It is translated as CASSRVLTYNEQFF. This rearrangement joins TRBV27 to TRBJ2-1; possible D gene TRBD1, 5 bases. V was shortened by 6 bases and J by 2 bases, with 11 bases between the two germline ends. CDR1 is MNHEY and CDR2 is SMNVEV in the germline V gene (reference sequence). The CDR3 length is 14 residues.

CDR3 DNA: TGCAGTGCTGCAGGGAATTCACCCCTCCACTTT. It encodes CSAAGNSPLHF. The chain employs TRBV20-1 and TRBJ1-6; the D gene is possibly TRBD1 (5 bases). The V gene lost 5 bases and the J gene lost 7 bases, with 6 bases spanning the gap. The CDR3 has 11 residues. Germline V gives CDR1 DFQATT, CDR2 SNEGSKA (reference sequence).

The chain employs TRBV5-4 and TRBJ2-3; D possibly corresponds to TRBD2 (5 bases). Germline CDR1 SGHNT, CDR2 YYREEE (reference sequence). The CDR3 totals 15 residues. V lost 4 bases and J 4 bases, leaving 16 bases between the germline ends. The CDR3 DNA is TGTGCCAGCAGCAGAGGACTGCGGTTTTCAGATACGCAGTATTTT. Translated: CASSRGLRFSDTQYF.

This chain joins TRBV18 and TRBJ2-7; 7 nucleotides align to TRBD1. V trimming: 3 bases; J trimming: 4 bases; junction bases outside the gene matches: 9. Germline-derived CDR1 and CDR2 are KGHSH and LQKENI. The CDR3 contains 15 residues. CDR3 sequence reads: CASSPIEDRNYEQYF. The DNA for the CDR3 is TGTGCCAGCTCACCGATCGAGGACAGGAATTACGAGCAGTACTTC.

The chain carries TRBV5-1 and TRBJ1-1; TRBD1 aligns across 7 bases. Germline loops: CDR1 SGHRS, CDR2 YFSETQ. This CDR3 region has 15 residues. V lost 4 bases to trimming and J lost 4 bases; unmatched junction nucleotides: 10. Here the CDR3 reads CASSLQGYDGTEAFF. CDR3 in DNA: TGCGCCAGCAGCCTACAGGGGTATGACGGCACTGAAGCTTTCTTT.

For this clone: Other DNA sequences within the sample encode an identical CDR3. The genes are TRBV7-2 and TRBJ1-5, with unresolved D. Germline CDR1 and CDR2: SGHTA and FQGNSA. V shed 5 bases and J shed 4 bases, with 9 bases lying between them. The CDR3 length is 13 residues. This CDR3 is CASSLTGNQPQHF. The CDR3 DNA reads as TGTGCCAGCAGCCTTACGGGAAATCAGCCCCAGCATTTT.

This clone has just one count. This chain's CDR3 is CASSDSLAGTETQYF. CDR3 in DNA: TGTGCCAGCAGTGATAGCCTAGCTGGGACGGAGACCCAGTACTTC. The rearrangement links TRBV2 to TRBJ2-5; D is possibly TRBD1 or TRBD2 (5 bases each). The V end was cut by 3 bases, the J end by 5 bases, with 16 bases between. CDR3 length: 15 amino acids. Germline CDR1 SNHLY, CDR2 FYNNEI.

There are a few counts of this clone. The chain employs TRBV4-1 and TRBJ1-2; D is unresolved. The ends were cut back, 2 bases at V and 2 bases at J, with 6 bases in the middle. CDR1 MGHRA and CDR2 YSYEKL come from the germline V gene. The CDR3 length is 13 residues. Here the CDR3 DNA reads TGCGCCAGCAGCCAAAAAGAGAACTATGGCTACACCTTC. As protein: CASSQKENYGYTF.

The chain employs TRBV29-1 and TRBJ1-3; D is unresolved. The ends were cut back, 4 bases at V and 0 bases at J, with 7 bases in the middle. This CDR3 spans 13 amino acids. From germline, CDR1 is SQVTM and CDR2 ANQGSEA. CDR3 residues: CSVAVSSGNTIYF. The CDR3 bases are TGCAGCGTTGCAGTCAGCTCTGGAAACACCATATATTTT.

The CDR3: CASSPRNTGELFF. The CDR3 DNA reads TGTGCCAGCAGCCCCCGGAACACCGGGGAGCTGTTTTTT. The chain joins TRBV7-3 to TRBJ2-2, with D unresolved. The CDR3 totals 13 residues. V was trimmed by 5 bases and J by 1 base, leaving 5 bases between them. In germline, CDR1 is SGHTA, CDR2 FQGTGA.

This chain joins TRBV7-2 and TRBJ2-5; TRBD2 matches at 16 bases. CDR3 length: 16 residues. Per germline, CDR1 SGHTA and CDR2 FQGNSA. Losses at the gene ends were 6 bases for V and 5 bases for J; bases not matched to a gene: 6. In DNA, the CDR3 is TGTGCCAGCAGGAACTGGGGACTAGCGGGGGGGGAGACCCAGTACTTC. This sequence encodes CASRNWGLAGGETQYF.

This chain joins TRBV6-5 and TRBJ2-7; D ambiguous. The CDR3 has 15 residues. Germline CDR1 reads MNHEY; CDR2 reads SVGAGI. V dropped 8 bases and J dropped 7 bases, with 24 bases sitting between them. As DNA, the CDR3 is TGTGCCAGCGGATCTATGGAGACAATCTCTGGGGAGCAGTACGTC. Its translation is CASGSMETISGEQYV.

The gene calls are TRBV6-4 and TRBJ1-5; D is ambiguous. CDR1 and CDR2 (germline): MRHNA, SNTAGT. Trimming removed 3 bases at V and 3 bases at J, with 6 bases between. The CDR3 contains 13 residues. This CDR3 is CASSESSNQPQHF. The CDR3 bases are TGTGCCAGCAGTGAAAGCTCCAATCAGCCCCAGCATTTT.

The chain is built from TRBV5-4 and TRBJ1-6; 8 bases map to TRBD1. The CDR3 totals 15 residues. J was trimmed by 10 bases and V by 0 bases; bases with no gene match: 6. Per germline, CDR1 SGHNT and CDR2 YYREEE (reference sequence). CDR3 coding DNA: TGTGCCAGCAGCTTGGGCGACAGGGGTGGCTCACCCCTCCACTTT. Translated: CASSLGDRGGSPLHF.

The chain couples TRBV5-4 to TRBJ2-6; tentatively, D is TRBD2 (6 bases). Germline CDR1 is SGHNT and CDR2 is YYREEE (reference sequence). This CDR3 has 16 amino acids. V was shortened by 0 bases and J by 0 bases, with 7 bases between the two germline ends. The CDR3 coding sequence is TGTGCCAGCAGCTTGGTCGGGAGCTCTGGGGCCAACGTCCTGACTTTC. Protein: CASSLVGSSGANVLTF. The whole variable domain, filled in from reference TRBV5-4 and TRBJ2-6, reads ETGVTQSPTHLIKTRGQQVTLRCSSQSGHNTVSWYQQALGQGPQFIFQYYREEENGRGNFPPRFSGLQFPNYSSELNVNALELDDSALYLCASSLVGSSGANVLTFGAGSRLTVL.

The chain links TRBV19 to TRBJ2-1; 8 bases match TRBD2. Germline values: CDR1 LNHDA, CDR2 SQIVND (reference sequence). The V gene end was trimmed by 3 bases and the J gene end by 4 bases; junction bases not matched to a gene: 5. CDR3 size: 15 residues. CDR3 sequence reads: CASSIMAGGYNEQFF. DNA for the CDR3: TGTGCCAGTAGTATTATGGCGGGGGGATACAATGAGCAGTTCTTC.

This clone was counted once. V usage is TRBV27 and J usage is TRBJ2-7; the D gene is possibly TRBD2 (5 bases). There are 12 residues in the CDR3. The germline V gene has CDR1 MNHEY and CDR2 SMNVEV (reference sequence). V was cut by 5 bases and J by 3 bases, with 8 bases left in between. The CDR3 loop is CASSTRGYEQYF. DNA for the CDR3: TGTGCCAGCAGTACTCGGGGCTACGAGCAGTACTTC.

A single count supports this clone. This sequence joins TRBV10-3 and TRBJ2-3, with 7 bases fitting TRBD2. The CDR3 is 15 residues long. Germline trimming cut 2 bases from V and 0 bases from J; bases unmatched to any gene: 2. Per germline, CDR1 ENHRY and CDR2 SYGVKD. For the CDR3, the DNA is TGTGCCATCAGTGAGGAAGCGGGAAGCACAGATACGCAGTATTTT. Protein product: CAISEEAGSTDTQYF.

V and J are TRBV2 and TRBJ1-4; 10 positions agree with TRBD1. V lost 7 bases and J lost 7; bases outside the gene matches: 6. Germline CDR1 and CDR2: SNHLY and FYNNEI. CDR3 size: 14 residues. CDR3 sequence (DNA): TGTGCCAGCACTCGACAGGGGGCGCGTGAAAAACTGTTTTTT. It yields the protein CASTRQGAREKLFF.

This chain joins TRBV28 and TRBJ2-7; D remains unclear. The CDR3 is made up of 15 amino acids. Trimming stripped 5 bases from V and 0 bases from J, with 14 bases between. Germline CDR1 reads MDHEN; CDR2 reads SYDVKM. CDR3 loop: CASSRTGVTSYEQYF. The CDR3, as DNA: TGTGCCAGCAGTCGGACGGGCGTCACCTCCTACGAGCAGTACTTC.

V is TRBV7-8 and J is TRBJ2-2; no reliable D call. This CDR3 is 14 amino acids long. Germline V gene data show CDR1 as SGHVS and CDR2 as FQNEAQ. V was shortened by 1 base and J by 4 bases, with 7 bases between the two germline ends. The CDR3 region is CASSLGRLTGELFF. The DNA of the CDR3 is TGTGCCAGCAGCTTAGGGCGGCTCACCGGGGAGCTGTTTTTT.

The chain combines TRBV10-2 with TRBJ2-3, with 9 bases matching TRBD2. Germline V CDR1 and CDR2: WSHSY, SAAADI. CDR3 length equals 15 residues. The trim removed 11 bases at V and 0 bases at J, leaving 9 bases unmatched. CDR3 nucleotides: TGCGCCCCCAGGCGGGGGGGGGCAAGCACAGATACGCAGTATTTT. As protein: CAPRRGGASTDTQYF.

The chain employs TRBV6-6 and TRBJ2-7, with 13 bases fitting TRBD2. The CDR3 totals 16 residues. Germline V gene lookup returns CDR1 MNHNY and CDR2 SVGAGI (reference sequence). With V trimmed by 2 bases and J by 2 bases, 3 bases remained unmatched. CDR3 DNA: TGTGCCAGCAGTTACAGAGGACTAGCGGGAGCCTACGAGCAGTACGTC. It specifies CASSYRGLAGAYEQYV.

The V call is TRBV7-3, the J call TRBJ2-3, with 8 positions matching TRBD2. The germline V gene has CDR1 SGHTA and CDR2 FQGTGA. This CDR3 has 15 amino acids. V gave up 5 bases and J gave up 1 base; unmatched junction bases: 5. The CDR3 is CASSPGGGRTDTQYF. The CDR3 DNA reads TGTGCCAGCAGCCCCGGGGGGGGCCGCACAGATACGCAGTATTTT. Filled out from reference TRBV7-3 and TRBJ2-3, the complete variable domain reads GAGVSQTPSNKVTEKGKYVELRCDPISGHTALYWYRQSLGQGPEFLIYFQGTGAADDSGLPNDRFFAVRPEGSVSTLKIQRTERGDSAVYLCASSPGGGRTDTQYFGPGTRLTVL.

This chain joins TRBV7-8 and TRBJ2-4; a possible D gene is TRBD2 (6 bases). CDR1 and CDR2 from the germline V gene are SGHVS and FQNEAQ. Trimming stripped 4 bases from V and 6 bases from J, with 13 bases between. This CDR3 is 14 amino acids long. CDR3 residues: CASSSRGTGNIQYF. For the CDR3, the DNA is TGTGCCAGCAGCTCCCGCGGGACGGGAAACATTCAGTACTTC.

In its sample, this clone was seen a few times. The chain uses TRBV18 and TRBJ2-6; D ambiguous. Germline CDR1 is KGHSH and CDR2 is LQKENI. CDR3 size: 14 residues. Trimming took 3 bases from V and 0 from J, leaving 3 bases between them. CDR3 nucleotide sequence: TGTGCCAGCTCACCTTTCTCTGGGGCCAACGTCCTGACTTTC. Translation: CASSPFSGANVLTF.